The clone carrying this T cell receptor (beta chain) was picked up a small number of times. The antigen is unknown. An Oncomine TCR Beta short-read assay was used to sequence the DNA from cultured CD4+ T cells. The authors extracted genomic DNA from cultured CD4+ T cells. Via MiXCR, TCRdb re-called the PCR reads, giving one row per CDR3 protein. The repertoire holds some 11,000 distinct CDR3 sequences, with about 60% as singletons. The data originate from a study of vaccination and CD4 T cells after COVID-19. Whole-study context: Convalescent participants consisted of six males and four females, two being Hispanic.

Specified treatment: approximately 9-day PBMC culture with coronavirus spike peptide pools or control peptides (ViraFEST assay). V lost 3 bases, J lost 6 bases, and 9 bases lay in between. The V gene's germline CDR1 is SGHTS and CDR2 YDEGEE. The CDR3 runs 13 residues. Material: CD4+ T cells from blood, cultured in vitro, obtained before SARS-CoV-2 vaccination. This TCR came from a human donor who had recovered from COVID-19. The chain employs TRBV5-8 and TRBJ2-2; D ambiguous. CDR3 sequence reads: CASSSGSSGELFF. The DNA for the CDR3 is TGTGCCAGCAGCTCCGGCTCTTCCGGGGAGCTGTTTTTT.